The clone carrying this TCR beta chain was observed a handful of times. The data were obtained in a study of blood T cell repertoires in COVID-19. Study information: COVID-19 samples from acute and convalescent phases originated in the United States, Italy and Spain. T cells, B-cell-depleted T cells, or PBMCs provided the cDNA or gDNA that served as material.

In the original processing: Reference gene primers were amplified, and this amplification served to estimate nucleated cell counts. Sequenced by immunoSEQ multiplex PCR; TCRdb stores in-frame clones only, minus some. The V and J calls and clone size were taken over from that table, and D and trimming were inferred from the DNA. The table records some 120,000 clones, about 88% of them present only once. Germline assignment: CDR1 SGHRS and CDR2 YFSETQ. The CDR3 contains 16 residues. V was shortened by 2 bases and J by 1 base, with 13 bases between the two germline ends. Material for sequencing was peripheral blood. This TCR was recovered from a woman aged 80 or over with acute or convalescent COVID-19. This sequence joins TRBV5-1 and TRBJ1-3; maybe TRBD1 (5 bases). CDR3: CASSFQGTTSGNTIYF. The CDR3 bases are TGCGCCAGCAGCTTTCAGGGTACGACTTCTGGAAACACCATATATTTT.